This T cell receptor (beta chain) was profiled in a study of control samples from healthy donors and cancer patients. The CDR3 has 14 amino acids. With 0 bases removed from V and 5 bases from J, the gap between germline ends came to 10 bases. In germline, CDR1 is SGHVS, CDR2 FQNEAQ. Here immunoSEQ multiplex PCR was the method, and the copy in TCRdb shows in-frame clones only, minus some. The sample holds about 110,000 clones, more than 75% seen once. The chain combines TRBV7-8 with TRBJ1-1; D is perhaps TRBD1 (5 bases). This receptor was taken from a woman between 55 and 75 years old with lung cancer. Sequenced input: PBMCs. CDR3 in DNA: TGTGCCAGCAGCTTAGCGTTCGGGGGAACTGAAGCTTTCTTT. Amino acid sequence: CASSLAFGGTEAFF.